The rows below give T cell receptor beta chains drawn from one sample of a study of T-cell reconstitution after alpha-beta-depleted transplantation in children. TCRdb reanalysed the PCR reads using MiXCR and keeps one entry per CDR3 protein. The sample gives some 220,000 distinct CDR3 sequences, 11% of which show up once; approximately 28% is in the top ten. Sample: PBMCs, taken before TCRalphabeta/CD19-depleted stem cell transplant. The receptors come from a child under two years old with acute myeloid leukemia, due to receive a stem cell transplant. Both conserved end residues are part of each CDR3. The D gene is left open where the match is weak. Not all rows give a size; the values are once, few, many and, for expanded clones, a class.

J gene | clone size | V gene | D gene | CDR3 protein | CDR3 DNA
TRBJ2-7 | many | TRBV10-2 | . | CASSTGTWSSYEQYF | TGCGCCAGCAGTACCGGGACGTGGAGCTCCTACGAGCAGTACTTC
TRBJ2-1 | . | TRBV19 | TRBD2 | CASSMIPTSGADYNEQFF | TGTGCCAGTAGTATGATCCCGACTAGCGGGGCCGATTACAATGAGCAGTTCTTC
TRBJ1-2 | many | TRBV6-5 | . | CASRLGVDYGYTF | TGTGCCAGCAGGCTAGGGGTGGACTATGGCTACACCTTC
TRBJ2-7 | many | TRBV7-2 | . | CASSLGTPYEQYF | TGTGCCAGCAGCTTAGGGACTCCTTACGAGCAGTACTTC
TRBJ1-2 | many | TRBV12-3/TRBV12-4 | . | CASSGRPYGYTF | TGTGCCAGCAGTGGGCGACCCTATGGCTACACCTTC
TRBJ1-2 | many | TRBV7-2 | . | CASSLVTERGGYTF | TGTGCCAGCAGCTTAGTTACCGAGAGGGGTGGCTACACCTTC
TRBJ2-7 | many | TRBV4-3 | TRBD2 | CASSLGTSGSQAAYEQYF | TGCGCCAGCAGCCTTGGGACTAGCGGGAGTCAGGCGGCCTACGAGCAGTACTTC
TRBJ2-1 | many | TRBV12-3/TRBV12-4 | TRBD2 | CASTLGLAAYNEQFF | TGTGCCAGCACCCTAGGCCTAGCGGCATACAATGAGCAGTTCTTC
TRBJ2-5 | many | TRBV13 | TRBD1 | CASSPISGTGGEETQYF | TGTGCCAGCAGCCCCATTAGCGGGACAGGGGGCGAAGAGACCCAGTACTTC
TRBJ1-2 | few | TRBV10-3 | . | CAISDREGANYGYTF | TGTGCCATCAGTGACAGGGAAGGAGCTAACTATGGCTACACCTTC
TRBJ2-1 | many | TRBV15 | . | CATSRDQAGQFF | TGTGCCACCAGCAGAGATCAGGCGGGACAGTTCTTC
TRBJ2-6 | many | TRBV7-3 | TRBD2 | CASSVGLAGAGANVLTF | TGTGCCAGCAGCGTGGGACTAGCGGGAGCTGGGGCCAACGTCCTGACTTTC
TRBJ1-3 | many | TRBV7-9 | TRBD1 | CASSSNSNRGPGNTIYF | TGTGCCAGCAGCTCCAACAGCAACAGGGGGCCTGGAAACACCATATATTTT
TRBJ1-2 | many | TRBV29-1 | . | CSVRTALNYGYTF | TGCAGCGTACGGACAGCGCTTAACTATGGCTACACCTTC
TRBJ2-3 | many | TRBV24-1 | TRBD2 | CATSPPQGGEDTQYF | TGTGCCACCAGCCCCCCCCAGGGAGGGGAAGATACGCAGTATTTT
TRBJ2-7 | many | TRBV28 | . | CASSHNRDTYEQYF | TGTGCCAGCAGTCACAACAGGGATACCTACGAGCAGTACTTC
TRBJ2-2 | . | TRBV18 | . | CASSPRTENTGELFF | TGTGCCAGCTCACCGCGGACGGAGAACACCGGGGAGCTGTTTTTT
TRBJ2-7 | many | TRBV3-1 | TRBD2 | CASSGTSGNYEQYF | TGTGCCAGCAGCGGGACTAGCGGAAACTACGAGCAGTACTTC
TRBJ2-7 | few | TRBV7-2 | . | CASSPPGGTASYEQYF | TGTGCCAGCAGCCCTCCCGGTGGGACTGCGTCCTACGAGCAGTACTTC
TRBJ2-2 | many | TRBV20-1 | . | CSASSIQHNTGELFF | TGCAGTGCTAGCTCAATACAGCATAACACCGGGGAGCTGTTTTTT
TRBJ1-1 | many | TRBV12-3/TRBV12-4 | . | CASSLRVNTEAFF | TGTGCCAGCAGTTTACGGGTGAACACTGAAGCTTTCTTT
TRBJ2-7 | . | TRBV5-1 | TRBD1 | CASSLEDRDVEQYF | TGCGCCAGCAGTTTAGAGGACAGGGATGTCGAGCAGTACTTC
TRBJ2-7 | few | TRBV15 | . | CATRNRNSYEQYF | TGTGCCACCAGAAACAGGAACTCCTACGAGCAGTACTTC
TRBJ1-2 | many | TRBV5-1 | . | CASSLAPGYYGYTF | TGCGCCAGCAGCTTGGCCCCAGGCTACTATGGCTACACCTTC
TRBJ2-2 | many | TRBV24-1 | TRBD2 | CATSDLLHSGGNTGELFF | TGTGCCACCAGTGATTTGTTACATAGCGGGGGGAACACCGGGGAGCTGTTTTTT
TRBJ2-5 | many | TRBV20-1 | TRBD2 | CSATGLAGEPSKTQYF | TGCAGTGCTACGGGACTAGCGGGAGAACCGTCAAAGACCCAGTACTTC
TRBJ2-5 | many | TRBV7-2 | . | CASSWDDLSGPGETQYF | TGTGCCAGCAGCTGGGATGATCTCTCCGGACCCGGAGAGACCCAGTACTTC